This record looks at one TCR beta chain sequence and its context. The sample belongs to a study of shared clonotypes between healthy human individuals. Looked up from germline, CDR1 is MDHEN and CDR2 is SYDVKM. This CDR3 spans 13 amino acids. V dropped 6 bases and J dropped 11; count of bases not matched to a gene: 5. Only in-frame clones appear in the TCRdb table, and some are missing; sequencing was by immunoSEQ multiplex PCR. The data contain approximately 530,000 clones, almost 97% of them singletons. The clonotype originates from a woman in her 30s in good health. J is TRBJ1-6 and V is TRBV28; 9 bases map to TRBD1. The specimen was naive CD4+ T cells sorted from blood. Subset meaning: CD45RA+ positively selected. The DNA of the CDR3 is TGTGCCAGCAGCCGGGACAGGGAGGCACCCCTCCACTTT. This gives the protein CASSRDREAPLHF.